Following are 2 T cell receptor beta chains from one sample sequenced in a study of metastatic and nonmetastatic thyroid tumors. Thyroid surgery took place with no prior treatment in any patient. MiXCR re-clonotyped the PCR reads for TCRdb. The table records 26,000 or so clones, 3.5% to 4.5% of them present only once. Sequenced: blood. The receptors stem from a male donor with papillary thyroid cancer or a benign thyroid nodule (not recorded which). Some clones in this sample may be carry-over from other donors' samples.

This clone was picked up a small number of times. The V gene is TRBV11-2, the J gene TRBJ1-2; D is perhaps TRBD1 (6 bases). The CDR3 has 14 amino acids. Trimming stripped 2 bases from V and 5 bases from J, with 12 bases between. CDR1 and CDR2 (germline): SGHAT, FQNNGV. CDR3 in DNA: TGTGCCAGCAGCTTATGGGCAGGGGAGTATGGCTACACCTTC. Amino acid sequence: CASSLWAGEYGYTF.

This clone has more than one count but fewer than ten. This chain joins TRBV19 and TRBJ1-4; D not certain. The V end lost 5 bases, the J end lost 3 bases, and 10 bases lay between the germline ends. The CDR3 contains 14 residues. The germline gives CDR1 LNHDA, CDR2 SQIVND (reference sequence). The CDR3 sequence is CASSWAGSNEKLFF. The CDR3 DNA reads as TGTGCCAGTAGTTGGGCGGGATCTAATGAAAAACTGTTTTTT.